This TCR beta chain is from a study of cytomegalovirus exposure and HLA in healthy donors. The CDR3 has 13 amino acids. Germline V lookup: CDR1 MNHNS, CDR2 SASEGT. The junction had 5 bases not matched to a gene; V was cut back by 6 bases and J by 5 bases. PCR employed 60 Vbeta and 13 Jbeta primers. Generated by immunoSEQ multiplex PCR, the TCRdb table keeps only in-frame clones and is missing some. The sample includes about 160,000 clones, about 80% of them seen just once. The TCR comes from a man younger than 40 in good health and CMV-seronegative. The chain is built from TRBV6-1 and TRBJ2-3; 7 nucleotides match TRBD1. The sequenced material came from PBMCs. The CDR3 protein is CASRQTGKDTQYF. For the CDR3, the DNA is TGTGCCAGCAGGCAGACAGGGAAAGATACGCAGTATTTT.